These 14 T cell receptor beta chains came from one sample sequenced in a study of T cell responses to AZD1222 COVID-19 vaccine. Clones were sequenced by immunoSEQ multiplex PCR, and TCRdb holds only the in-frame ones, with some missing. Of roughly 110,000 clones in the sample, about 90% were seen once. The sample in question was peripheral blood, obtained on day 0 of AZD1222 vaccination. Every receptor here comes from an adult in good health.

This chain links TRBV3-1 (or the pseudogene TRBV3-2) with TRBJ2-2, with 10 bases lining up with TRBD2. V dropped 2 bases and J dropped 8; count of bases not matched to a gene: 5. CDR3 length: 15 amino acids. Germline V CDR1 and CDR2: LGHDT, YNNKEL (reference sequence). The CDR3 loop reads CASSQHLAGDGELFF. CDR3 in DNA: TGTGCCAGCAGCCAACATCTAGCGGGAGATGGGGAGCTGTTTTTT.

V is TRBV27 and J is TRBJ1-1; no clear D gene. Germline V gene sequence: CDR1 MNHEY, CDR2 SMNVEV (reference sequence). The CDR3 sequence is 13 residues long. V was clipped by 6 bases and J by 5 bases, with 13 bases between them. CDR3 sequence: CASSRTWGTEAFF. Written as DNA, the CDR3 is TGTGCCAGCAGCCGTACCTGGGGAACTGAAGCTTTCTTT.

The chain uses TRBV7-2 and TRBJ2-1; 16 bases align to TRBD2. The CDR3 spans 16 residues. The germline V gene encodes CDR1 SGHTA and CDR2 FQGNSA. V shed 4 bases and J 12 bases; nucleotides not matched to a gene: 9. CDR3 sequence reads: CASSSQSGTSGRVQFF. The CDR3 coding sequence is TGTGCCAGCAGCTCGCAGTCAGGGACTAGCGGGAGGGTGCAGTTCTTC.

The chain uses TRBV4-3 and TRBJ2-2; 7 bases are a match to TRBD1. Trimming removed 3 bases from V and 0 bases from J; junction bases left unmatched: 10. This CDR3 has 18 residues. Germline V gene sequence: CDR1 LGHNA, CDR2 YSLEER. This chain's CDR3 is CASSHAVPGQTNTGELFF. CDR3 DNA sequence: TGCGCCAGCAGCCATGCAGTCCCGGGACAGACGAACACCGGGGAGCTGTTTTTT.

The chain recombines TRBV7-9 with TRBJ2-7; 7 positions match TRBD2. There are 15 residues in the CDR3. The V gene end was trimmed by 3 bases and the J gene end by 4 bases; junction bases not matched to a gene: 9. Per the germline V gene, CDR1 is SEHNR and CDR2 is FQNEAQ (reference sequence). CDR3 in amino acids: CASSFVGGNRYEQYF. In DNA, the CDR3 is TGTGCCAGCAGCTTCGTGGGAGGGAATAGATACGAGCAGTACTTC.

J is TRBJ1-1 and V is TRBV6-5; D is undetermined. The V and J ends lost 1 base and 5 bases respectively, with 17 bases between them. The CDR3 consists of 16 residues. Germline values: CDR1 MNHEY, CDR2 SVGAGI. The chain's CDR3 is CASSYYLVSRGTEAFF. CDR3 DNA sequence: TGTGCCAGCAGTTACTACCTCGTCTCCCGAGGGACTGAAGCTTTCTTT.

The chain couples TRBV7-2 to TRBJ2-3; 7 nucleotides line up with TRBD2. CDR1 is SGHTA and CDR2 is FQGNSA in the germline V gene. The CDR3 length is 16 residues. V shed 3 bases, J shed 2 bases, and the junction held 8 bases outside the gene matches. In nucleotides, the CDR3 is TGTGCCAGCAGCTTTTTCTCAGCGGGAATCACAGATACGCAGTATTTT. Translated: CASSFFSAGITDTQYF.

J is TRBJ2-7 and V is TRBV5-1; maybe TRBD1 (6 bases). CDR3 size: 14 residues. Germline V CDR1 and CDR2: SGHRS, YFSETQ. V was pared by 4 bases and J by 0 bases, with 11 bases between. Written as DNA, the CDR3 is TGCGCCAGCAGCCCTTTGGACAGCTCCTACGAGCAGTACTTC. It is translated as CASSPLDSSYEQYF.

The count of this clone is one. This sequence joins TRBV29-1 and TRBJ1-1, with 10 bases lining up with TRBD1. The V and J ends lost 5 bases and 4 bases, in that order; junction bases with no gene match: 4. The CDR3 spans 13 residues. Per germline, CDR1 SQVTM and CDR2 ANQGSEA. The CDR3 nucleotides are TGCAGCGTTCGACAGGGGGCCGCCACTGAAGCTTTCTTT. It is translated as CSVRQGAATEAFF.

The rearrangement links TRBV5-4 to TRBJ1-6; D is ambiguous. Germline V lookup: CDR1 SGHNT, CDR2 YYREEE (reference sequence). The V end was cut by 1 base, the J end by 5 bases, with 1 base between. CDR3 length: 12 amino acids. CDR3 coding DNA: TGTGCCAGCAGCTTGAATAATTCACCCCTCCACTTT. As protein: CASSLNNSPLHF.

The gene calls are TRBV11-3 and TRBJ1-3; 8 nucleotides align to TRBD1. The V gene end was trimmed by 3 bases and the J gene end by 4 bases; junction bases not matched to a gene: 5. CDR3 length: 15 amino acids. Germline V gene lookup returns CDR1 SGHNT and CDR2 YENEEA. This CDR3 reads CASSFARGQGNTIYF. The CDR3 DNA reads TGTGCCAGCAGCTTCGCCAGGGGGCAAGGAAACACCATATATTTT.

The chain couples TRBV19 to TRBJ1-1; D is unclear. V lost 5 bases to trimming and J lost 4 bases, with 8 bases between them. Germline V lookup: CDR1 LNHDA, CDR2 SQIVND (reference sequence). The CDR3 runs 12 residues. The CDR3 loop reads CASSELGTEAFF. For the CDR3, the DNA is TGTGCCAGTAGTGAGCTGGGCACTGAAGCTTTCTTT.

V usage is TRBV10-2 and J usage is TRBJ2-2; D may be TRBD2 (5 bases). V was clipped by 4 bases and J by 4 bases, with 13 bases between them. CDR1 and CDR2 (germline): WSHSY, SAAADI. This CDR3 has 15 residues. The CDR3 sequence is CASSVEGAATGELFF. The CDR3 DNA is TGCGCCAGCAGTGTTGAGGGAGCGGCCACCGGGGAGCTGTTTTTT.

This sequence joins TRBV7-8 and TRBJ2-7; 10 nucleotides line up with TRBD2. The length of the CDR3 is 14 residues. The germline V gene encodes CDR1 SGHVS and CDR2 FQNEAQ. J lost 4 bases, V lost 8 bases, and 8 bases had no gene match. The CDR3 loop is CASQKAGGPYEQYF. In DNA form, the CDR3 reads TGTGCCAGCCAGAAAGCGGGAGGGCCATACGAGCAGTACTTC.